The T cell receptor (beta chain) described here comes from a study of neurological immune-mediated disorders. Whole-study results and caveats: The absence of any CDR3 amino acid sequence shared by expanded clones across subjects suggests that repertoires were private in all groups. Multiple sclerosis was found to have the least TCR clonal expansion, below healthy controls, and HTLV-1-associated myelopathy the most.

It was by 5'RACE with 10-nucleotide random UMIs that the cDNA was made. TCRdb reprocessed the 5' RACE reads with MiXCR, giving one entry per CDR3 protein. The sample gives 120,000 or so distinct CDR3 sequences, more than 2.5% of which show up once; 1% to 1.5% is in the top ten. This clonotype appeared many times. Its antigen remains unidentified. V shed 0 bases and J 4 bases; nucleotides not matched to a gene: 8. The CDR3 has 16 residues. Per the germline V gene, CDR1 is DFQATT and CDR2 is SNEGSKA (reference sequence). The chain uses TRBV20-1 and TRBJ2-2; the match to TRBD1 covers 7 bases. Sequencing was done on a sample of PBMCs. This clonotype originated in a woman aged 25 to 39 with multiple sclerosis. DNA of the CDR3: TGCAGTGCTAGAGACACGAGGGGGCGGCTCACCGGGGAGCTGTTTTTT. Translated, it gives CSARDTRGRLTGELFF.